This T cell receptor beta chain was profiled in a study of identical twins. This CDR3 has 15 residues. Deletions cut 0 bases from V and 2 bases from J, with 12 bases between. CDR1 and CDR2 from the germline V gene are SGHRS and YFSETQ. In TCRdb, the 5' RACE reads were re-called with MiXCR into one record per CDR3 protein. The data show around 280,000 distinct CDR3 sequences, with about 8% seen just once and over 2% held by the top ten. The sample was also linked to a second study, of yellow fever vaccine responses in identical twins.

Sequencing was carried out using memory (CD45RO+) T cells sorted from blood. This receptor was obtained from a woman aged 18 to 35 in good health. J is TRBJ2-7 and V is TRBV5-1; weak D call: TRBD2 (6 bases). The CDR3 loop is CASSLAGGRTYEQYF. Written as DNA, the CDR3 is TGCGCCAGCAGCTTGGCCGGGGGTAGAACCTACGAGCAGTACTTC.